This TCR beta chain was recovered during a study of blood T cell repertoires in COVID-19. The V and J ends lost 1 base and 8 bases respectively, with 24 bases between them. The germline gives CDR1 SGHVS, CDR2 FNYEAQ. The CDR3 is 18 residues long. This table comes from immunoSEQ multiplex PCR, and its TCRdb copy is limited to in-frame clones, with some not included. The sample contains about 250,000 clones, around 84% of which appear only once. This clone was seen only a few times. The J gene is TRBJ2-1, the V gene TRBV7-6; tentatively, D is TRBD2 (7 bases). Sequenced material: PBMCs or T cells enriched from blood (not recorded which). The sequence was collected from a man aged 35-49 years who had recovered from COVID-19. CDR3 sequence: CASSLDLGGGREVDEQFF. The CDR3 DNA reads TGTGCCAGCAGCTTAGATTTGGGGGGGGGCCGAGAGGTGGATGAGCAGTTCTTC.